This T cell receptor (beta chain) stems from a study of T cell changes during pregnancy in multiple sclerosis. The V segment lost 5 bases and the J segment 5 bases; nucleotides outside the gene matches: 3. CDR1 is LNHDA, CDR2 SQIVND, per germline (reference sequence). CDR3 size: 15 residues. Only in-frame clones appear in the TCRdb table, and some are missing; sequencing was by immunoSEQ multiplex PCR. The profile shows approximately 50,000 clones, about 94% of them singletons. The chain has TRBV19 and TRBJ2-5; 15 nucleotides agree with TRBD2. Sequences were derived from CD4+ T cells from peripheral blood mononuclear cells, sampled after pregnancy. The TCR comes from a female donor with multiple sclerosis, enrolled in a pregnancy study. This CDR3 is CASSGTSGRRETQYF. The CDR3 DNA follows: TGTGCCAGTAGTGGGACTAGCGGGAGGAGGGAGACCCAGTACTTC.